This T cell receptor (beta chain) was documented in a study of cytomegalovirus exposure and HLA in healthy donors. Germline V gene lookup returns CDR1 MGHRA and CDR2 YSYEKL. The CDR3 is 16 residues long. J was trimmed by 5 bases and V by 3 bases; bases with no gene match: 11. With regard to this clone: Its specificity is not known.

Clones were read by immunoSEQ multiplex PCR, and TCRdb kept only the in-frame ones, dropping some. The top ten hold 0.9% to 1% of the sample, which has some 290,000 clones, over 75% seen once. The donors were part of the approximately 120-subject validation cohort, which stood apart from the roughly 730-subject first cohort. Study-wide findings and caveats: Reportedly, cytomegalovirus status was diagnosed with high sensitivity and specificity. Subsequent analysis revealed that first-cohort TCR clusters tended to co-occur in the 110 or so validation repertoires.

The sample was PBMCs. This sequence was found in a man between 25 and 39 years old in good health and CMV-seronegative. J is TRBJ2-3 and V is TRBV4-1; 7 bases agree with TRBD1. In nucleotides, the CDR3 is TGCGCCAGCAGCCACCTCAGGGGGATTCCCGGAGATACGCAGTATTTT. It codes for CASSHLRGIPGDTQYF.